The clone carrying this TCR beta chain was observed at least ten times. Trimming left V 1 base short and J 7 bases short, with 13 bases between. Germline-derived CDR1 and CDR2 are MNHNY and SVGAGI (reference sequence). This CDR3 is built from 14 residues. RNA transcripts provided the source from which TCR beta CDR3 regions were amplified. The TCR CDR3 was amplified in a first-round RT-PCR using the HTBI primer set. Each CDR3 protein gets one entry after TCRdb re-called the multiplex PCR reads with MiXCR. The table records some 560,000 distinct CDR3 sequences, 14% of them present only once. This record comes from a study of T cells in Graves' hyperthyroidism and ophthalmopathy.

The sequence was collected from a woman aged 40 to 55 with Graves' hyperthyroidism. The source material was blood. This sequence joins TRBV6-6 and TRBJ2-5; D gene uncertain. In DNA form, the CDR3 reads TGTGCCAGCAGTTACTTGGACCAAGGCGGGACCCAGTACTTC. This gives the protein CASSYLDQGGTQYF.